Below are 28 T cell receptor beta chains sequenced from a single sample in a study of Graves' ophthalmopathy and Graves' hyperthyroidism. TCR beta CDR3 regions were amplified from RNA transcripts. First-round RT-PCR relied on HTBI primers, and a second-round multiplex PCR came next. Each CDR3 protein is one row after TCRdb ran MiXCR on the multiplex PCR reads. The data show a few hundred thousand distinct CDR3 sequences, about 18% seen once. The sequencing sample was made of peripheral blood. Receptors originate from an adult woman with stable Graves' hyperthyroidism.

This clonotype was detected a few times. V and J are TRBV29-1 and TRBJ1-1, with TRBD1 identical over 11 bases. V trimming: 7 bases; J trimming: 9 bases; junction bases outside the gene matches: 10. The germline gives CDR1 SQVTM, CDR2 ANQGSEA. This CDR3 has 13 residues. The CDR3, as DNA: TGCAGCGCCGCTCTCGGACAGGGGGCGAAAGCTTTCTTT. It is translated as CSAALGQGAKAFF.

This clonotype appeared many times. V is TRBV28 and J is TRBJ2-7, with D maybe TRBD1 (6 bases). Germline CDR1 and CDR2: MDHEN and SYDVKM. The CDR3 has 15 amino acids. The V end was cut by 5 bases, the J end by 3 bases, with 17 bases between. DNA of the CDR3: TGTGCCAGCAGTCAACCCATGACAGGAAACTACGAGCAGTACTTC. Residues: CASSQPMTGNYEQYF.

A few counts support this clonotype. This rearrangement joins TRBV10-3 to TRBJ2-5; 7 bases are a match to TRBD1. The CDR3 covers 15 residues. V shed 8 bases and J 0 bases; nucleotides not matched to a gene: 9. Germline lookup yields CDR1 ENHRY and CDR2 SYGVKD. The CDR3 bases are TGTGCCATCTCAGGGGACAGCAAAGACCAAGAGACCCAGTACTTC. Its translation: CAISGDSKDQETQYF.

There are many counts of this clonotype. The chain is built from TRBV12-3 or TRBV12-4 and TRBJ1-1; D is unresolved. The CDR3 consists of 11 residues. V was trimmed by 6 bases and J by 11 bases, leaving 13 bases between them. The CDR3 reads CASRERGRAFF. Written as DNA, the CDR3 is TGTGCCAGCAGGGAGAGAGGGAGGGCTTTCTTT.

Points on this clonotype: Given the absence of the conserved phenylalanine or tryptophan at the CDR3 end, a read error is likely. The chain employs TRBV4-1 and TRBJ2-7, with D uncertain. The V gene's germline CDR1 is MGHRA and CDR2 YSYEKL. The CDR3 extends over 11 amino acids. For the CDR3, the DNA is TGCGCTAGCAGCCCCGGCGACGAGCAGTACTAC. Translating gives CASSPGDEQYY.

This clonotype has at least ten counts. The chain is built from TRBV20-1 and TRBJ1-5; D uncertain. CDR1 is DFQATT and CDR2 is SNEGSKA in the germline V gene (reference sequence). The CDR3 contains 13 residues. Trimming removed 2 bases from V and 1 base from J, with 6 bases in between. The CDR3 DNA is TGCAGTGCTAGACCGGAAAGCAATCAGCCCCAGCATTTT. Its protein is CSARPESNQPQHF.

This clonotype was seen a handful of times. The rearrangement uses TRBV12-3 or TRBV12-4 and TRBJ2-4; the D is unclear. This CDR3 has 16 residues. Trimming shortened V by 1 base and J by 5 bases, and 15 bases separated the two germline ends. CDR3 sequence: CASSLVHPREQNIQYF. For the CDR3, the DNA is TGTGCCAGCAGTTTAGTTCACCCAAGAGAGCAAAACATTCAGTACTTC.

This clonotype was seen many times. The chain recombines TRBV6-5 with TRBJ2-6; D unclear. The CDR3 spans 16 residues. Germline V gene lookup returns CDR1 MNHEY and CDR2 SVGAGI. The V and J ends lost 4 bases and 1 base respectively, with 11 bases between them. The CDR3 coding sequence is TGTGCCAGCAGTTGGAAAAAGGAGTCTGGGGCCAACGTCCTGACTTTC. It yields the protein CASSWKKESGANVLTF.

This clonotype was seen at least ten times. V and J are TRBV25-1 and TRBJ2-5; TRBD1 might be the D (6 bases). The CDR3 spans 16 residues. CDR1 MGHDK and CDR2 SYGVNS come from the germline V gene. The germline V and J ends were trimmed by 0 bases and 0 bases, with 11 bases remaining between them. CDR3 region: CASSEYKGHNQETQYF. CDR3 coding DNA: TGTGCCAGCAGTGAATATAAGGGACACAACCAAGAGACCCAGTACTTC.

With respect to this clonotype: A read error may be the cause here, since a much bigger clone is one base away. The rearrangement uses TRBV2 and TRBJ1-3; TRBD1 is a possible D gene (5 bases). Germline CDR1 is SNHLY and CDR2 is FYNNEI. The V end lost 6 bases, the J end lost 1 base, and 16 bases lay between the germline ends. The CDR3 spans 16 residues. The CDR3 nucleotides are TGTGCCAGCAGCGCATTCCTAGGGGAATCTGGAAACACCATATATTTT. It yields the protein CASSAFLGESGNTIYF. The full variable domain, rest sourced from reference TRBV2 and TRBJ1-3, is EPEVTQTPSHQVTQMGQEVILRCVPISNHLYFYWYRQILGQKVEFLVSFYNNEISEKSEIFDDQFSVERPDGSNFTLKIRSTKLEDSAMYFCASSAFLGESGNTIYFGEGSWLTVV.

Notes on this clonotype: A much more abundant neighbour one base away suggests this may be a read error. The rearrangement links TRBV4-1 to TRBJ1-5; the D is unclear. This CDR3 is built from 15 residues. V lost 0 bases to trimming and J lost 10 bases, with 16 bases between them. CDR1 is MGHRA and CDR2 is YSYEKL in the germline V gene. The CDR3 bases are TGCGCCAGCAGCCAAGATGAGGGATTGCGGCATCCCCAGCATTTT. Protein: CASSQDEGLRHPQHF.

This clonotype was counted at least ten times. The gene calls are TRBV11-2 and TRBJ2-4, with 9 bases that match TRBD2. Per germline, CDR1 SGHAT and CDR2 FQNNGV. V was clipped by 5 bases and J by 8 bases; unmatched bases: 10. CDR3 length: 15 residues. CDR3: CASSPLAGAADIQYF. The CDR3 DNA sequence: TGTGCCAGCAGCCCCTTAGCGGGAGCGGCGGACATTCAGTACTTC.

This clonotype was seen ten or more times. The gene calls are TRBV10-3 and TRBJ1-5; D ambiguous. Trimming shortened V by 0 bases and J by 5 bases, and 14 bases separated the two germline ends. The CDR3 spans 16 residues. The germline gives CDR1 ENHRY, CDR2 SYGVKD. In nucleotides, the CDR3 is TGTGCCATCAGTGAGTCCCATGCAGGAAGCTATCAGCCCCAGCATTTT. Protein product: CAISESHAGSYQPQHF.

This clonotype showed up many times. The CDR3 nucleotides read TGTGCCAGCAGTCTCCTGGGGGTCCACGAGCAGTACTTC. It encodes CASSLLGVHEQYF. This chain links TRBV28 with TRBJ2-7; D tentatively fits TRBD1 or TRBD2 (5 bases each). The CDR3 length is 13 residues. With 5 bases removed from V and 5 bases from J, the gap between germline ends came to 13 bases. CDR1 and CDR2 (germline): MDHEN, SYDVKM.

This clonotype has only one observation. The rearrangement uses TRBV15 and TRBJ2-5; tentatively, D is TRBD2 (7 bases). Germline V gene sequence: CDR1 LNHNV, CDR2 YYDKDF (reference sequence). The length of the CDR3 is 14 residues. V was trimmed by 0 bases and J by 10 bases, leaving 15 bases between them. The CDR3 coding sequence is TGTGCCACCAGCAGAGATATAGGGGGGGAGGGCCAGTACTTC. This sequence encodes CATSRDIGGEGQYF.

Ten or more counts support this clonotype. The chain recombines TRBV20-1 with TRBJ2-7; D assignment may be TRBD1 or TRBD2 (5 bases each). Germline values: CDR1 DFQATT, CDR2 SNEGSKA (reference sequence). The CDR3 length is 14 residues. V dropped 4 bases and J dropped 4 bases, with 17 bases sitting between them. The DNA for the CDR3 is TGCAGTGCTACCGGGACGACAAAAGAATACGAGCAGTACTTC. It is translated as CSATGTTKEYEQYF.

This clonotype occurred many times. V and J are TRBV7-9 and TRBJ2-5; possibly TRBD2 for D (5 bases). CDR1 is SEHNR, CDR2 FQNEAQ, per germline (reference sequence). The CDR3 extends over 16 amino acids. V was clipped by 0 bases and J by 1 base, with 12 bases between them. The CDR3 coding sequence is TGTGCCAGCAGCTTAGCCGTTGACTATATCCAAGAGACCCAGTACTTC. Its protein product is CASSLAVDYIQETQYF.

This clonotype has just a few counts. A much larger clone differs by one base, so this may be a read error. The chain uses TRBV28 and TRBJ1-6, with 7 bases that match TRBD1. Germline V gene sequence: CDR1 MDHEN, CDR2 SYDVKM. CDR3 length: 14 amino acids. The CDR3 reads CASRLGGWDSLLHF. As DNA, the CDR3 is TGTGCCAGCAGATTAGGGGGCTGGGATTCACTCCTCCACTTT.

DNA for the CDR3: TGCAGTGCTAGAGATCCAAGCGGGAGGGCCGAGCAGTACTTC. This codes for CSARDPSGRAEQYF. The chain joins TRBV20-1 to TRBJ2-7, with 10 bases aligning to TRBD2. In germline, CDR1 is DFQATT, CDR2 SNEGSKA (reference sequence). V trimming: 0 bases; J trimming: 6 bases; junction bases outside the gene matches: 5. CDR3 size: 14 residues.

CDR3: CASSGSGQGSLGYGYTF. CDR3 DNA: TGTGCCAGCAGCGGGTCGGGACAGGGGAGCCTTGGCTATGGCTACACCTTC. The rearrangement links TRBV9 to TRBJ1-2; 10 nucleotides line up with TRBD1. The CDR3 loop spans 17 amino acids. Trimming took 3 bases from V and 4 from J; bases not matched to a gene: 12. CDR1 is SGDLS and CDR2 is YYNGEE in the germline V gene.

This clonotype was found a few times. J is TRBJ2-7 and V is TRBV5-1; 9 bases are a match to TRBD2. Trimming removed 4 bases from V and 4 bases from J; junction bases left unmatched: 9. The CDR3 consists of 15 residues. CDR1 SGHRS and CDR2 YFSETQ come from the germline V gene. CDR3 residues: CASSGTGTSSYEQYF. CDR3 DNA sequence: TGCGCCAGCAGCGGGACCGGGACTAGCTCTTACGAGCAGTACTTC.

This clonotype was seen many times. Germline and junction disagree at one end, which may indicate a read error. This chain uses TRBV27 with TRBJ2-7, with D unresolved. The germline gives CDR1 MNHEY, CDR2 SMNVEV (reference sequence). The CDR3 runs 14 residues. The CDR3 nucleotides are TGTGCAAGCAATTCCCTGGTGGGGTCCCACGAGCAGTACTTC. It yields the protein CASNSLVGSHEQYF.

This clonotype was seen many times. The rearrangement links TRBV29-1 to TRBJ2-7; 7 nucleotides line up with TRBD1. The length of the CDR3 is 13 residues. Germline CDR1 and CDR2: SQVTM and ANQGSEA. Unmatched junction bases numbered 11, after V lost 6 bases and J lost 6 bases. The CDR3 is CSVLTGAGVEQYF. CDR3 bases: TGCAGCGTCCTCACAGGGGCCGGGGTCGAGCAGTACTTC.

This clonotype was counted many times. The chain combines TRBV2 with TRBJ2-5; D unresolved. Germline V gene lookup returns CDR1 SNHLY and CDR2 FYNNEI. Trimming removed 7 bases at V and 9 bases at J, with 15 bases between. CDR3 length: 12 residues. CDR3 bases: TGTGCCAGCAACCCTGGCAATTGGGCCCAGTACTTC. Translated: CASNPGNWAQYF.

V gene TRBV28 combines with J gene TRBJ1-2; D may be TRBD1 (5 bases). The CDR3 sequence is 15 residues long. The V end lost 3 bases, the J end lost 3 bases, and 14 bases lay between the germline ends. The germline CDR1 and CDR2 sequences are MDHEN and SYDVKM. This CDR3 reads CASSLVGQIYYGYTF. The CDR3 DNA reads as TGTGCCAGCAGTTTGGTCGGACAAATTTACTATGGCTACACCTTC.

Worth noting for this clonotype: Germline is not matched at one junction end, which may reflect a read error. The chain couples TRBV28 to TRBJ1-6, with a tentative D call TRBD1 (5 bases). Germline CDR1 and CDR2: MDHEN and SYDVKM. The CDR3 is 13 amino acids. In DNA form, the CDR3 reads TGTGCCAGCAACCTTGGGGCCTATTCACCCCCCCACTTT. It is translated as CASNLGAYSPPHF.

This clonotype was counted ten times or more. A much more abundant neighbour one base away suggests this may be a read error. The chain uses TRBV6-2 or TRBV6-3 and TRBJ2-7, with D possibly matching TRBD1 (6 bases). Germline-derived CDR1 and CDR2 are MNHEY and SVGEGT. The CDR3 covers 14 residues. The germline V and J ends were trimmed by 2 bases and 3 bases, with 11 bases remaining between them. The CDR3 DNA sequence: TGTGCCAGCAGTTACGGTGTAGGGGGCTACGAGCAGTACTTC. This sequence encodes CASSYGVGGYEQYF.

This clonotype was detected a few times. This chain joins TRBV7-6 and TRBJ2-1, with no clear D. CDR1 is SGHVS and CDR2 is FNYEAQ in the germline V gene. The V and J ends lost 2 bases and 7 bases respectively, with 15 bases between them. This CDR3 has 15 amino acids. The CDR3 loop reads CASSLSTQYGNEQFF. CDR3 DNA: TGTGCCAGCAGCTTATCGACCCAGTATGGAAATGAGCAGTTCTTC.